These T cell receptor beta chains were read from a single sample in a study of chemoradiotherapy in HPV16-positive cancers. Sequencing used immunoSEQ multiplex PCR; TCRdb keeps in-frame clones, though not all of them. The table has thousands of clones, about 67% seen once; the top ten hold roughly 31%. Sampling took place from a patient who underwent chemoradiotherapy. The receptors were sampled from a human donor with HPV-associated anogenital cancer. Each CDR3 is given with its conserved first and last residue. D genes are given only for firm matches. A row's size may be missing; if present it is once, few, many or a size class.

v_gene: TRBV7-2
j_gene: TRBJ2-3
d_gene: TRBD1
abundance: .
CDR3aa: CASSSGTGIFTDTQYF
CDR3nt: TGTGCCAGCAGCTCGGGGACAGGGATTTTTACAGATACGCAGTATTTT

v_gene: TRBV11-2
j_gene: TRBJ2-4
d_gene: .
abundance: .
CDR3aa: CASSVRPTGEVNIQYF
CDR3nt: TGTGCCAGCAGCGTCAGACCAACAGGGGAGGTGAACATTCAGTACTTC

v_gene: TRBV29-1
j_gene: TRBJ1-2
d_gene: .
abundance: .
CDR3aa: CSVAPGDGRYGYTF
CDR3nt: TGCAGCGTTGCGCCGGGGGACGGTCGATATGGCTACACCTTC

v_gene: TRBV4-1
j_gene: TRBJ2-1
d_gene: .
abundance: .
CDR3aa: CASSQGSGYNEQFF
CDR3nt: TGCGCCAGCAGCCAAGGTAGTGGATACAATGAGCAGTTCTTC

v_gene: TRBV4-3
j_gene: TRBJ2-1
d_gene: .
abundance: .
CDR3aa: CASSQVLQGSYNEQFF
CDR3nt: TGCGCCAGCAGCCAAGTTCTCCAGGGATCCTACAATGAGCAGTTCTTC

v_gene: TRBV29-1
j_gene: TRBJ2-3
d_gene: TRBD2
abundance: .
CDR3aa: CSVALGLAGGRVTDTQYF
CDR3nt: TGCAGCGTAGCGCTGGGACTAGCGGGGGGGCGAGTCACAGATACGCAGTATTTT

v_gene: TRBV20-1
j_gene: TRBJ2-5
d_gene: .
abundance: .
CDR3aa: CSATTGVEQYF
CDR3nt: TGCAGTGCTACGACGGGAGTGGAGCAGTACTTC

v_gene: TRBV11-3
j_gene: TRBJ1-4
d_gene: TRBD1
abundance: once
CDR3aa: CASSLVSGTGDNEKLFF
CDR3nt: TGTGCCAGCAGCTTAGTTTCCGGGACAGGCGATAATGAAAAACTGTTTTTT

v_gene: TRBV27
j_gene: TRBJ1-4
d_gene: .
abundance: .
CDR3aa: CASSPVGVLNEKLFF
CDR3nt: TGTGCCAGCAGCCCAGTGGGAGTACTTAATGAAAAACTGTTTTTT

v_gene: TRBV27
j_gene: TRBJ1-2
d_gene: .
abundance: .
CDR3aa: CASSLGPNRYGYTF
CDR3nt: TGTGCCAGCAGTTTAGGGCCTAACCGATATGGCTACACCTTC

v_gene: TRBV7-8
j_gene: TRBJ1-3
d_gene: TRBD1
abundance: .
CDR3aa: CASSLLTGGLSGNTIYF
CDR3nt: TGTGCCAGCAGCTTATTGACAGGGGGCCTCTCTGGAAACACCATATATTTT

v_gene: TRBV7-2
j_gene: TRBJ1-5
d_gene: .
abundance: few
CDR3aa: CASSLWGPFNQPQHF
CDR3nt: TGTGCCAGCAGCTTATGGGGACCGTTCAATCAGCCCCAGCATTTT

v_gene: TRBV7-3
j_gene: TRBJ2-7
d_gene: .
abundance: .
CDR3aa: CASSLWGSDEQYF
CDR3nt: TGTGCCAGCAGCTTGTGGGGGAGCGACGAGCAGTACTTC

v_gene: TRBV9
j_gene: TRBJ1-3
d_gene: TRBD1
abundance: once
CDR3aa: CASSVGHAGGSSGNTIYF
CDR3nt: TGTGCCAGCAGCGTAGGACACGCAGGGGGAAGCTCTGGAAACACCATATATTTT

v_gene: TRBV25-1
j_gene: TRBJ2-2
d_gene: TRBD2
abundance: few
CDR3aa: CASSELGTRRDTGELFF
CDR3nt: TGTGCCAGCAGTGAATTAGGGACTAGGAGGGACACCGGGGAGCTGTTTTTT

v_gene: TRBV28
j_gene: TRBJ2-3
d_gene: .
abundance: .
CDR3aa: CASSLPGGGTDTQYF
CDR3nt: TGTGCCAGCAGTTTACCCGGGGGAGGAACAGATACGCAGTATTTT

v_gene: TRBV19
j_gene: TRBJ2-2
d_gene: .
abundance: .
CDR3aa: CASSIWTVTGELFF
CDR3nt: TGTGCCAGTAGTATATGGACAGTCACCGGGGAGCTGTTTTTT

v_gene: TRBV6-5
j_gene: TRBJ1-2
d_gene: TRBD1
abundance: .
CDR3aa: CASSVRQGFYGYTF
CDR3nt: TGTGCCAGCAGTGTCCGACAGGGCTTCTATGGCTACACCTTC

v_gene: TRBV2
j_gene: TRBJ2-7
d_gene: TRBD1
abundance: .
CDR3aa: CASYAQGAFYEQYF
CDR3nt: TGTGCCAGCTACGCTCAGGGGGCGTTCTACGAGCAGTACTTC

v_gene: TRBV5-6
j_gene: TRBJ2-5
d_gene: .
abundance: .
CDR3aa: CASSLLPGQETQYF
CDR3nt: TGTGCCAGCAGCTTGCTCCCAGGCCAAGAGACCCAGTACTTC

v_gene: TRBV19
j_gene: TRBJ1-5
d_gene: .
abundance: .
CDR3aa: CASSTNPQHF
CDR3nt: TGTGCCAGTAGTACTAATCCCCAGCATTTT

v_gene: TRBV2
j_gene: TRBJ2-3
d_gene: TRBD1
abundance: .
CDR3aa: CATNRDRGLGDTQYF
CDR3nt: TGTGCGACTAACCGGGACAGGGGGCTAGGAGATACGCAGTATTTT

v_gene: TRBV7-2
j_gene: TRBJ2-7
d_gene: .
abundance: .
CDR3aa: CASSLVLADYEQYF
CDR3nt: TGTGCCAGCAGCTTAGTGTTAGCGGACTACGAGCAGTACTTC

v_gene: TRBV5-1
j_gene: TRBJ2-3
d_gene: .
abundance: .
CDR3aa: CASRRTGSTDTQYF
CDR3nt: TGCGCCAGCCGGAGGACTGGCAGCACAGATACGCAGTATTTT

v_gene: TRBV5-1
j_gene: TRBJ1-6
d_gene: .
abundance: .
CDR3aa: CASSLGTGGPLHF
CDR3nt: TGCGCCAGCAGTTTAGGGACGGGAGGGCCCCTCCACTTT

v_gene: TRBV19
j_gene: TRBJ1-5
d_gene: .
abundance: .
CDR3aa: CASSIGGRWASNQPQHF
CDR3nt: TGTGCCAGTAGTATCGGGGGAAGGTGGGCGAGCAATCAGCCCCAGCATTTT

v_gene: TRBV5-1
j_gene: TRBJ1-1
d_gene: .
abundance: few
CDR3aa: CASSLSGVNTEAFF
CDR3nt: TGCGCCAGCAGCTTGTCAGGGGTCAACACTGAAGCTTTCTTT

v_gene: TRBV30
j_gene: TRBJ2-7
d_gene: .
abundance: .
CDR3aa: CAWSNSIQYF
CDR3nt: TGTGCCTGGAGCAACTCGATACAGTACTTC

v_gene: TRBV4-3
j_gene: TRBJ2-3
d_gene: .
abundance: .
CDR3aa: CASSQDSPMRDTQYF
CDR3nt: TGCGCCAGCAGCCAAGACAGCCCCATGCGCGATACGCAGTATTTT

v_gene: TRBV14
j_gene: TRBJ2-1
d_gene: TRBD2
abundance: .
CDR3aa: CASSQDGGWPYNEQFF
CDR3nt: TGTGCCAGCAGCCAAGACGGGGGGTGGCCCTACAATGAGCAGTTCTTC

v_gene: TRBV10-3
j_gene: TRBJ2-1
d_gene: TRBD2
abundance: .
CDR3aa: CAISLGTSGGPNEQFF
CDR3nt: TGTGCCATCAGTCTAGGGACTAGCGGGGGCCCAAATGAGCAGTTCTTC

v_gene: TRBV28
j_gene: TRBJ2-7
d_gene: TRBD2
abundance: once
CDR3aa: CASSLLSLAGTTYEQYF
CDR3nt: TGTGCCAGCAGTTTATTATCGCTAGCGGGAACCACCTACGAGCAGTACTTC

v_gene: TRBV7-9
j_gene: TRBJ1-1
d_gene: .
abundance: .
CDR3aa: CASSLTDREGNTEAFF
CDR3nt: TGTGCCAGCAGCTTAACGGACCGAGAGGGGAACACTGAAGCTTTCTTT

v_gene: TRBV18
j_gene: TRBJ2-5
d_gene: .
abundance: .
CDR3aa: CASSPTTYARETQYF
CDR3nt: TGTGCCAGCTCACCTACTACCTATGCCAGGGAGACCCAGTACTTC

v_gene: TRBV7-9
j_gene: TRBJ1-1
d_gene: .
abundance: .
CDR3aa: CASSLVVGRPNTEAFF
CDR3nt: TGTGCCAGCAGCTTAGTGGTGGGCAGGCCGAACACTGAAGCTTTCTTT

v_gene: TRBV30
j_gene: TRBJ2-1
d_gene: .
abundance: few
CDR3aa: CAWSVRSAQFF
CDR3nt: TGTGCCTGGAGTGTACGTAGCGCGCAGTTCTTC

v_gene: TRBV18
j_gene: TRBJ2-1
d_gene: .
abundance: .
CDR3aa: CASSPLEGEQFF
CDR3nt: TGTGCCAGCTCACCACTGGAGGGTGAGCAGTTCTTC

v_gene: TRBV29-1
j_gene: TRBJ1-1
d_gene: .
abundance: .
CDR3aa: CSVRPMNTEAFF
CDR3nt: TGCAGCGTTCGACCCATGAACACTGAAGCTTTCTTT

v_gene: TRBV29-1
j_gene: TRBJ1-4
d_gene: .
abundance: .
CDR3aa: CSVEDRGQPANEKLFF
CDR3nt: TGCAGCGTTGAAGACAGAGGACAGCCAGCGAATGAAAAACTGTTTTTT

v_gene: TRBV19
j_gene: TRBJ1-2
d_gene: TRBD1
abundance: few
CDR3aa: CASSRGQGYYGYTF
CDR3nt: TGTGCCAGTAGCAGAGGACAGGGCTACTATGGCTACACCTTC

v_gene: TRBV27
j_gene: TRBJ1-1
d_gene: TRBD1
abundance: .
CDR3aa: CASSRDRRNTEAFF
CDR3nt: TGTGCCAGCAGCAGGGACAGAAGAAACACTGAAGCTTTCTTT

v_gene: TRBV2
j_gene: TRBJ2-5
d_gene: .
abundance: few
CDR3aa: CASRKTGNSQETQYF
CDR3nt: TGTGCCAGCAGGAAAACAGGGAACAGTCAGGAGACCCAGTACTTC

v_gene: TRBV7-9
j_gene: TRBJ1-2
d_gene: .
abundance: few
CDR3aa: CASSFPGVGVGYTF
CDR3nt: TGTGCCAGCAGCTTCCCCGGGGTCGGGGTTGGCTACACCTTC

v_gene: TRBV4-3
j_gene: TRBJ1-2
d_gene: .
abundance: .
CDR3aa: CASSQRLGQPYGYTF
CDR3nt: TGCGCCAGCAGCCAACGACTCGGACAGCCCTATGGCTACACCTTC

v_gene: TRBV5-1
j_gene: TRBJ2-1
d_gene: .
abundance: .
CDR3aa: CASSSGAGSYNEQFF
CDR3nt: TGCGCCAGCAGCTCGGGGGCCGGCTCATACAATGAGCAGTTCTTC

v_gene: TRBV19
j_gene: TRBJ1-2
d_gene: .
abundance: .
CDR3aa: CASSIKQGNYGYTF
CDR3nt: TGTGCCAGTAGTATCAAACAGGGTAACTATGGCTACACCTTC

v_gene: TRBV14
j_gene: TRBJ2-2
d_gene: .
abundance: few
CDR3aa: CASSLVRGTGELFF
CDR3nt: TGTGCCAGCAGCCTCGTGAGGGGGACCGGGGAGCTGTTTTTT